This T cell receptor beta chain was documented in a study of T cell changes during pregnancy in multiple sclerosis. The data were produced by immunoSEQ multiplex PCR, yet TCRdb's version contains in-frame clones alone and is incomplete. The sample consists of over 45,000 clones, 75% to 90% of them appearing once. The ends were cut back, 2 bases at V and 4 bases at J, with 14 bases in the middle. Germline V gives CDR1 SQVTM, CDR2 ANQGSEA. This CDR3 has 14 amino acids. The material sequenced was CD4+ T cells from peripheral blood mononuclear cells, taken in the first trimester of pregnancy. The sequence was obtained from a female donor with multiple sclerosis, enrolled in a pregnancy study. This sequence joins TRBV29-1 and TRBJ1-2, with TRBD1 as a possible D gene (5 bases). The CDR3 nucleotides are TGCAGCGTTGAACCGCCAGGGACTATCTATGGCTACACCTTC. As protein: CSVEPPGTIYGYTF.